These T cell receptor beta chains were read from a single sample in a study of glioma-infiltrating T cells after dendritic cell vaccination. Generated by immunoSEQ multiplex PCR, the TCRdb table keeps only in-frame clones and is missing some. The sample contains roughly 60,000 clones, approximately 86% of which appear only once. The sequences come from blood, collected after dendritic cell vaccination. The receptor set was obtained from a human donor with glioblastoma. Each CDR3 is given with its conserved first and last residue. The order of the fields is D gene, J gene, clone size, V gene, CDR3 protein, CDR3 DNA. The D gene is left open where the match is weak. The size of a clone is reported for some rows only, either as once, few or many, or as a class for expanded clones.

NA	TRBJ1-4	NA	TRBV7-2	CASSLIQGGEKLFF	TGTGCCAGCAGCTTAATTCAGGGTGGGGAAAAACTGTTTTTT
TRBD2	TRBJ2-1	NA	TRBV6-4	CASSPRRGLAGMLGNEQFF	TGTGCCAGCAGTCCCAGGCGAGGACTAGCGGGCATGTTAGGAAATGAGCAGTTCTTC
NA	TRBJ2-6	NA	TRBV19	CASTPLSQTTGANVLTF	TGTGCCAGTACCCCACTCTCCCAAACGACTGGGGCCAACGTCCTGACTTTC
NA	TRBJ1-6	NA	TRBV30	CAWSVGPGLRNSPLHF	TGTGCCTGGAGCGTAGGGCCGGGACTGAGAAATTCCCCCCTCCACTTT
NA	TRBJ1-5	NA	TRBV15	CATSRDAQGNQPQHF	TGTGCCACCAGCAGAGATGCCCAGGGTAATCAGCCCCAGCATTTT
NA	TRBJ1-1	NA	TRBV7-2	CASSFRADTEAFF	TGTGCCAGCAGCTTCAGGGCTGACACTGAAGCTTTCTTT
TRBD2	TRBJ2-7	NA	TRBV4-3	CASSQEVGTSTASIDEQYF	TGCGCCAGCAGCCAAGAGGTGGGGACTAGTACGGCCTCAATCGACGAGCAGTACTTC
TRBD2	TRBJ2-1	NA	TRBV6-5	CATVQRGSDNEQFF	TGTGCCACAGTACAGCGGGGGTCCGACAATGAGCAGTTCTTC
TRBD1	TRBJ1-5	NA	TRBV19	CASRQGDQPQHF	TGTGCCAGCCGACAGGGGGACCAGCCCCAGCATTTT
NA	TRBJ1-5	NA	TRBV18	CASSPGQGFSNQPQHF	TGTGCCAGCTCACCCGGGCAGGGCTTTAGCAATCAGCCCCAGCATTTT
NA	TRBJ2-6	NA	TRBV10-2	CASHSDSGANVLTF	TGCGCCAGCCATTCAGATTCTGGGGCCAACGTCCTGACTTTC
NA	TRBJ1-5	NA	TRBV6-1	CASSERRGSGNQPQHF	TGTGCCAGCAGTGAACGAAGGGGCTCGGGCAATCAGCCCCAGCATTTT
NA	TRBJ2-5	NA	TRBV15	CATSRGTSGKETQYF	TGTGCCACCAGCAGAGGAACCAGCGGAAAAGAGACCCAGTACTTC
TRBD1	TRBJ1-1	NA	TRBV7-8	CASSLATFRQGAAFF	TGTGCCAGCAGCTTAGCAACTTTTCGGCAGGGGGCAGCTTTCTTT
TRBD1	TRBJ1-2	NA	TRBV25-1	CASSGTGGNGYTF	TGTGCCAGCAGCGGGACAGGGGGAAATGGCTACACCTTC
NA	TRBJ2-5	NA	TRBV6-5	CASSYATTQETQYF	TGTGCCAGCAGTTACGCTACGACTCAAGAGACCCAGTACTTC
NA	TRBJ1-2	NA	TRBV7-2	CASSLAWTVSF	TGTGCCAGCAGCTTAGCGTGGACAGTGAGCTTC
NA	TRBJ1-2	NA	TRBV4-3	CASSQDNGGAGGYTF	TGCGCCAGCAGCCAAGATAATGGGGGGGCGGGAGGCTACACCTTC
NA	TRBJ1-3	once	TRBV7-9	CASSPPGISGNTIYF	TGTGCCAGCAGCCCCCCGGGGATCTCTGGAAACACCATATATTTT
TRBD1	TRBJ1-4	NA	TRBV7-2	CASSRGTGNEKLFF	TGTGCCAGCAGCCGGGGGACAGGGAATGAAAAACTGTTTTTT
NA	TRBJ1-5	NA	TRBV30	CAWSVGGGAGNQPQHF	TGTGCCTGGAGTGTAGGAGGAGGCGCAGGCAATCAGCCCCAGCATTTT
NA	TRBJ2-2	NA	TRBV9	CASSATRTVAAGELFF	TGTGCCAGCAGCGCAACACGTACCGTGGCCGCCGGGGAGCTGTTTTTT
TRBD2	TRBJ2-7	NA	TRBV5-6	CASSLTGGGEQYF	TGTGCCAGCAGCTTGACGGGGGGGGGAGAGCAGTACTTC
TRBD1	TRBJ1-5	NA	TRBV25-1	CASSGDRGLDQPQHF	TGTGCCAGCAGTGGGGACAGGGGGCTGGACCAGCCCCAGCATTTT
NA	TRBJ2-2	NA	TRBV27	CASSLGPITGELFF	TGTGCCAGCAGTTTGGGCCCGATCACCGGGGAGCTGTTTTTT
NA	TRBJ2-1	NA	TRBV12-5	CASGLWTLQGEVEQFF	TGTGCTAGTGGTCTATGGACCCTCCAAGGGGAAGTTGAGCAGTTCTTC